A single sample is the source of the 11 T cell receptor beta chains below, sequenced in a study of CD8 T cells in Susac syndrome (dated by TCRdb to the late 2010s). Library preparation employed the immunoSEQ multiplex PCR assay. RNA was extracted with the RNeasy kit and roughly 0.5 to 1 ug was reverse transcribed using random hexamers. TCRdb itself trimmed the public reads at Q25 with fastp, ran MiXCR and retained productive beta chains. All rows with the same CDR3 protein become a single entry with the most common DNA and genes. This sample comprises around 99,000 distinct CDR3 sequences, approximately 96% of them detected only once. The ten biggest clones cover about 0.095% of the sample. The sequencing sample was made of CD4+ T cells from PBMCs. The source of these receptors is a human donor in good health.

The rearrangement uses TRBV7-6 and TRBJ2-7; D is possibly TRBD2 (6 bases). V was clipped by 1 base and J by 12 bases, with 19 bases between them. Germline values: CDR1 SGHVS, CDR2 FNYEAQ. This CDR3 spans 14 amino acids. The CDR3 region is CASSLEIADFTRYF. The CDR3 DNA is TGTGCCAGCAGCTTAGAGATAGCGGACTTTACACGGTACTTC.

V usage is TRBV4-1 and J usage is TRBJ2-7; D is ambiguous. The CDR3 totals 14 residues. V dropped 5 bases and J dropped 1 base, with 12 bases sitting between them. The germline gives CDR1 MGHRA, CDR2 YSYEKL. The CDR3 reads CASSSPVRSYEQYF. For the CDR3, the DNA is TGCGCCAGCAGCTCCCCTGTACGGTCCTACGAGCAGTACTTC.

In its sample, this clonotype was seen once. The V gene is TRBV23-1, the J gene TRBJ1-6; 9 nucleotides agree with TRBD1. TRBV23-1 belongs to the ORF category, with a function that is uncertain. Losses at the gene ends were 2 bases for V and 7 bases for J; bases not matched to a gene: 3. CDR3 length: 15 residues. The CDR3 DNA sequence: TGCGCCAGCAGTCAAGAGGACAGGGGAAATTCACCCCTCCACTTT. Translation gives CASSQEDRGNSPLHF.

The CDR3 sequence is CASGLSTSGRRNEQFF. CDR3 nucleotides: TGTGCTAGTGGTTTGTCCACTAGCGGGAGGAGGAATGAGCAGTTCTTC. The chain is built from TRBV12-5 and TRBJ2-1; 12 nucleotides align to TRBD2. The V gene's germline CDR1 is LGHNT and CDR2 FRNRAP. CDR3 size: 16 residues. V lost 2 bases, J lost 7 bases, and 6 bases stayed unmatched.

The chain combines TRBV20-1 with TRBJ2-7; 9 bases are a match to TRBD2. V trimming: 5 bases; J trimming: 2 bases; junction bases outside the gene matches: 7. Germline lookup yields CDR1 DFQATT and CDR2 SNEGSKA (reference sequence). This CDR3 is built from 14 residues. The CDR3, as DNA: TGCAGTGCTGTGACTAGCGGACCCCCCTACGAGCAGTACTTC. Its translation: CSAVTSGPPYEQYF.

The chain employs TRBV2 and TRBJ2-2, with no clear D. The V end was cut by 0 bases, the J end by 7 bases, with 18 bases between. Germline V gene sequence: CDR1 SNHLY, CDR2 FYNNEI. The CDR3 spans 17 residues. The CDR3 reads CASSEAEGSVMGGELFF. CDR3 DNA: TGTGCCAGCAGTGAAGCCGAAGGTTCCGTGATGGGCGGGGAGCTGTTTTTT.

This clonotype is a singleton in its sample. CDR3 amino acids: CSARAHAGVDKNIQYF. The CDR3 coding sequence is TGCAGTGCTAGAGCCCATGCGGGAGTGGACAAAAACATTCAGTACTTC. This sequence joins TRBV20-1 and TRBJ2-4, with 7 bases identical to TRBD2. Germline values: CDR1 DFQATT, CDR2 SNEGSKA (reference sequence). After removal of 1 base from V and 3 bases from J, the junction contained 9 bases not matched to a gene. CDR3 length equals 16 residues.

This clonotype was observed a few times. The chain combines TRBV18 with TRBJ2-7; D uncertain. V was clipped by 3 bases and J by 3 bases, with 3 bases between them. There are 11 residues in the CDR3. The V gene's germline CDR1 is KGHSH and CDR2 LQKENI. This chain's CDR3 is CASSPLYEQYF. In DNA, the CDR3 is TGTGCCAGCTCACCGCTCTACGAGCAGTACTTC.

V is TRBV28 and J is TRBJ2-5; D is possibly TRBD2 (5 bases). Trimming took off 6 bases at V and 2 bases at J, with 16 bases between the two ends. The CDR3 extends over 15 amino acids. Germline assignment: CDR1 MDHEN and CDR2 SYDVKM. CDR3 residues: CASSSSGENQETQYF. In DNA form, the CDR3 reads TGTGCCAGCAGCTCCTCCGGGGAGAATCAAGAGACCCAGTACTTC. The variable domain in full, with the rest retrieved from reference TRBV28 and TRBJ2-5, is DVKVTQSSRYLVKRTGEKVFLECVQDMDHENMFWYRQDPGLGLRLIYFSYDVKMKEKGDIPEGYSVSREKKERFSLILESASTNQTSMYLCASSSSGENQETQYFGPGTRLLVL.

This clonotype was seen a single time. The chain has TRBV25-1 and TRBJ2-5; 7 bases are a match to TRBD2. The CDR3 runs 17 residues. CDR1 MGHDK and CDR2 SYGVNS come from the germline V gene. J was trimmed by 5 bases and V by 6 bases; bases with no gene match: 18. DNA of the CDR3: TGTGCCAGCAGCGATTCGGGGAGGGAATGGTCCTTGGAGACCCAGTACTTC. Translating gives CASSDSGREWSLETQYF. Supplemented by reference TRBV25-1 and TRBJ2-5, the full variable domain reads EADIYQTPRYLVIGTGKKITLECSQTMGHDKMYWYQQDPGMELHLIHYSYGVNSTEKGDLSSESTVSRIRTEHFPLTLESARPSHTSQYLCASSDSGREWSLETQYFGPGTRLLVL.

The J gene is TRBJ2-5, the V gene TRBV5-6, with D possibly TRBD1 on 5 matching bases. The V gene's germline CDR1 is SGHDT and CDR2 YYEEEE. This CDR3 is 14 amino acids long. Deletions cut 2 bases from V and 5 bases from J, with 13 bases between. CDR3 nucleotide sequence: TGTGCCAGCAGCTTTTCAGGGCGAGAGGAGACCCAGTACTTC. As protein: CASSFSGREETQYF.